The present T cell receptor (beta chain) was sequenced within a study of spatial heterogeneity in lung cancer. Study-level information: Sequence detection consistently recorded a greater number of beta-chain than alpha-chain sequences.

This clonotype was recorded at least ten times. The antigen is undetermined. This CDR3 region has 12 residues. V was cut by 6 bases and J by 1 base, with 5 bases left in between. Time point specified: sample taken at primary tumor resection. The donor group consisted of around 70 patients who had untreated, early-stage non-small cell lung cancer. Unsorted whole RNA of tumor, nontumor lung or frozen PBMC was sequenced. Each CDR3 protein gets one entry after TCRdb re-called the 5' RACE reads with MiXCR. Of about 45,000 distinct CDR3 sequences in the sample, 6.8% are singletons; the top ten hold about 39%. Findings and caveats of the study: Detection of ubiquitous tumor TCRs in blood was higher at resection than follow-up.

The chain uses TRBV12-3 or TRBV12-4 and TRBJ2-3; D call uncertain. Sequencing was performed on PBMCs, taken at surgery. The receptor comes from a female donor with early-stage non-small cell lung cancer. CDR3 coding DNA: TGTGCCAGCAGCCCGGGCACAGATACGCAGTATTTT. It codes for CASSPGTDTQYF.